These 26 T cell receptor beta chains were all obtained from the same sample, sequenced in a study of CXCR3-negative and CXCR3-positive naive CD8 T cells. No antigen has been assigned to these receptors. The study made its TRB cDNA libraries by 5' RACE, adding UMI labels. TCRdb processed the 5' RACE reads again and assigns one entry to each CDR3 protein, with no DNA. Its clone listing holds roughly 130,000 distinct CDR3 sequences. Study-wide results and caveats: CXCR3-positive naive cells had more hydrophobic TRB CDR3s than CXCR3-negative naive cells.

The sample consisted of naive CXCR3+ CD8+ T cells from blood. Specified subset: CD45RO-CCR7+CD27+CD95- naive CD8+ T cells expressing CXCR3 (TNR3+). Receptors were obtained from a human donor in good health. Some clones in this sample may be carry-over from other donors' samples.

The CDR3 loop reads CATSDLPGDTQYF. This sequence joins TRBV24-1 and TRBJ2-3. The CDR3 is made up of 13 amino acids. CDR1 and CDR2 (germline): KGHDR, SFDVKD.

V gene TRBV18 combines with J gene TRBJ2-1. The V gene's germline CDR1 is KGHSH and CDR2 LQKENI. The CDR3 extends over 15 amino acids. The CDR3 loop is CASSPPSTRNNEQFF.

The chain carries TRBV29-1 and TRBJ2-7. The CDR3 totals 13 residues. The germline V gene has CDR1 SQVTM and CDR2 ANQGSEA. CDR3 in amino acids: CSVVSTSSYEQYF.

The chain is built from TRBV4-3 and TRBJ1-2. The CDR3 is made up of 14 amino acids. CDR1 LGHNA and CDR2 YSLEER come from the germline V gene. The chain's CDR3 is CASSQGGSFYGYTF.

This rearrangement joins TRBV10-3 to TRBJ2-1; TCRdb calls TRBD2, which cannot be checked without DNA. From germline, CDR1 is ENHRY and CDR2 SYGVKD. CDR3 length: 16 residues. CDR3 in amino acids: CAISESDSGSGNEQFF.

The V gene is TRBV20-1, the J gene TRBJ2-1; TCRdb picks TRBD2, but there is no DNA to check that call. Per germline, CDR1 DFQATT and CDR2 SNEGSKA (reference sequence). The CDR3 length is 14 residues. The CDR3 region is CSVVASGSTREQFF.

V gene TRBV7-9 combines with J gene TRBJ1-1; TCRdb indicates TRBD1, and absent DNA this call remains unverified. CDR1 and CDR2 (germline): SEHNR, FQNEAQ (reference sequence). This CDR3 comprises 13 residues. This CDR3 reads CASSFPGHLEAFF.

This chain uses TRBV28 with TRBJ1-1; TCRdb's D call, TRBD1, is unchecked because there is no DNA. Per germline, CDR1 MDHEN and CDR2 SYDVKM. The CDR3 runs 13 residues. CDR3: CASSPPVNTEAFF.

The CDR3 spells CASSPLLQDRFYQVGYTF. The chain couples TRBV4-1 to TRBJ1-2; absent DNA, TCRdb's TRBD1 call cannot be checked. Per germline, CDR1 MGHRA and CDR2 YSYEKL. The CDR3 has 18 amino acids.

The rearrangement links TRBV20-1 to TRBJ1-4; the D gene TCRdb calls, TRBD1, cannot be checked with no DNA. The CDR3 runs 15 residues. The germline CDR1 and CDR2 sequences are DFQATT and SNEGSKA (reference sequence). CDR3 in amino acids: CSATNSGTGSEKLFF.

The chain employs TRBV5-5 and TRBJ1-1; TCRdb reports TRBD1, a call that lacks DNA to check it against. This CDR3 has 12 amino acids. Germline CDR1 SGHKS, CDR2 YYEKEE (reference sequence). This CDR3 is CASTREGSEAFF.

The V call is TRBV29-1, the J call TRBJ1-1. The CDR3 runs to 13 residues. Germline V gene sequence: CDR1 SQVTM, CDR2 ANQGSEA. This CDR3 reads CSVAGRSASEAFF.

The chain recombines TRBV14 with TRBJ2-7; TCRdb selects TRBD1, and the lack of DNA leaves this call unchecked. Germline V gives CDR1 SGHDN, CDR2 FVKESK. The CDR3 sequence is 14 residues long. The CDR3 region is CASGRTGNLYEQYF. Based on the CDR3 plus reference TRBV14 and TRBJ2-7, the full variable domain is EAGVTQFPSHSVIEKGQTVTLRCDPISGHDNLYWYRRVMGKEIKFLLHFVKESKQDESGMPNNRFLAERTGGTYSTLKVQPAELEDSGVYFCASGRTGNLYEQYFGPGTRLTVT.

This rearrangement joins TRBV27 to TRBJ1-4. This CDR3 region has 16 residues. Germline CDR1 is MNHEY and CDR2 is SMNVEV (reference sequence). CDR3 in amino acids: CASSLSSILTREKLFF.

The chain joins TRBV28 to TRBJ1-2; the D call from TCRdb, TRBD1, cannot be confirmed without DNA. This CDR3 is 16 amino acids long. Germline V gives CDR1 MDHEN, CDR2 SYDVKM. The CDR3 here is CASSPRTALTRYGYTF.

This chain joins TRBV29-1 and TRBJ1-1; TCRdb calls TRBD1, which cannot be checked without DNA. Looked up from germline, CDR1 is SQVTM and CDR2 is ANQGSEA. This CDR3 is built from 11 residues. This CDR3 reads CSVGGTGRDFF.

The chain joins TRBV9 to TRBJ2-4; with no DNA, the TCRdb D assignment of TRBD1 cannot be verified. The germline gives CDR1 SGDLS, CDR2 YYNGEE. The CDR3 sequence is 15 residues long. The CDR3 sequence: CASSEGRARQNIQYF.

This chain connects TRBV29-1 to TRBJ2-5; TCRdb designates TRBD1, a call that cannot be tested without DNA. The CDR3 is made up of 13 amino acids. The germline CDR1 and CDR2 sequences are SQVTM and ANQGSEA. The chain's CDR3 is CSVEAPGQETQYF.

This chain links TRBV7-9 with TRBJ2-7; TCRdb indicates TRBD2, and absent DNA this call remains unverified. CDR3 length: 15 residues. Germline V CDR1 and CDR2: SEHNR, FQNEAQ (reference sequence). This chain's CDR3 is CASSSPGLAEYEQYF.

The chain employs TRBV7-2 and TRBJ2-1; the TRBD2 assignment by TCRdb is unverifiable without DNA. The CDR3 has 15 amino acids. Germline CDR1 and CDR2: SGHTA and FQGNSA. The CDR3 sequence: CASSRTSGVLNEQFF.

The V and J genes are TRBV29-1 and TRBJ2-1; with no DNA, the TCRdb D assignment of TRBD1 cannot be verified. Germline V gene sequence: CDR1 SQVTM, CDR2 ANQGSEA. This CDR3 is built from 15 residues. The CDR3 sequence: CSAVLTGQGIDEQFF.

The rearrangement joins TRBV12-3 or TRBV12-4 to TRBJ2-2; TCRdb designates TRBD1, a call that cannot be tested without DNA. The length of the CDR3 is 14 residues. The CDR3: CASTPIQGTGELFF.

The chain joins TRBV7-3 to TRBJ2-7; the TCRdb D gene call, TRBD2, has no DNA to confirm it. Germline V gene lookup returns CDR1 SGHTA and CDR2 FQGTGA. The length of the CDR3 is 20 residues. CDR3 amino acids: CASSSAGTSGVPTDSYEQYF.

The chain links TRBV5-1 to TRBJ2-7; TCRdb lists TRBD1, though no DNA is available to test this call. This CDR3 region has 12 residues. Per the germline V gene, CDR1 is SGHRS and CDR2 is YFSETQ. The CDR3 is CASSPQGWNQYF. Supplemented by reference TRBV5-1 and TRBJ2-7, the full variable domain reads KAGVTQTPRYLIKTRGQQVTLSCSPISGHRSVSWYQQTPGQGLQFLFEYFSETQRNKGNFPGRFSGRQFSNSRSEMNVSTLELGDSALYLCASSPQGWNQYFGPGTRLTVT.

This chain connects TRBV2 to TRBJ2-1. Per the germline V gene, CDR1 is SNHLY and CDR2 is FYNNEI. The CDR3 loop spans 15 amino acids. The CDR3 here is CASSEYRESYNEQFF.

This rearrangement joins TRBV28 to TRBJ2-7. The CDR3 runs 13 residues. Looked up from germline, CDR1 is MDHEN and CDR2 is SYDVKM. The CDR3 here is CASSLSVRYEQYF.